The sequence of this TCR beta chain was determined in a study of patients and donors after allogeneic stem cell transplantation. This clonotype was seen more than once but under ten times. The germline CDR1 and CDR2 sequences are SGHRS and YFSETQ. V lost 1 base and J lost 4, with 14 bases in between. The CDR3 consists of 16 residues. Each CDR3 protein gets one entry after TCRdb re-called the RT-PCR reads with MiXCR. In the table there are 100,000 to 130,000 distinct CDR3 sequences, roughly 37% of which are singletons. Sample: blood, either unsorted or a sorted T cell fraction (not recorded which). This clonotype originated in a human donor who was either an allogeneic HSCT recipient or a stem cell or donor lymphocyte infusion donor (not recorded which). It is not recorded whose cells these are; they may come from a transplant donor. The chain combines TRBV5-1 with TRBJ2-2; D remains ambiguous. Here the CDR3 reads CASSLSRMGSTGELFF. As DNA, the CDR3 is TGCGCCAGCAGCTTGAGTCGGATGGGCAGCACCGGGGAGCTGTTTTTT.